This paragraph covers one T cell receptor beta chain sequence. This clonotype was counted only a few times. This clone's antigen is unknown. Per-base qualities were not stored, and no clone one base away is much larger. Unmatched junction bases come to 10, with V trimmed by 6 bases and J by 6 bases. From the cysteine up to the phenylalanine, the CDR3 has a length of 15 residues. The DNA shown is the 45-base CDR3, in frame from base 1. From the germline V gene (reference sequence), CDR1 is DFQATT and CDR2 is SNEGSKA. Library preparation was by 5' RACE. A second PCR of roughly 6 to 11 cycles was run with a J-beta primer mix and a sample-barcoded 5' primer. A template-switch 5' adaptor carrying 12 random nucleotides introduced a unique molecular identifier onto each TCR beta cDNA molecule. Each sample yielded at least 2.5 million CDR3-containing paired-end reads. All of the RNA was converted into first-strand cDNA using the Mint cDNA synthesis kit, with a TRBC-specific oligonucleotide serving as the primer. All cDNA was treated with uracil-DNA glycosylase and then went through a first 18-cycle PCR with the universal primers M1SS and BC2_uni_R. The study's processing was this. For normalization, 1 million high-quality reads, each with a distinct molecular identifier, were randomly selected from each sample. Reads sharing molecular identifiers were discarded rather than binned into consensus sequences. MiTCR, with a Q25 quality threshold and the strictest error-elimination algorithm, was used for CDR3 identification, clonotype clustering and error correction. A nonparametric unseen species model using Euler transformation provided a lower-bound estimate of total TCR beta diversity. In TCRdb, the public reads were trimmed at Q25 with fastp and aligned with MiXCR, with productive beta chains retained. CDR3 protein sequences are deduplicated, and each keeps its most common genes and DNA. The V and J calls come from TCRdb's annotation, not from the publication. In this sample the table shows around 1,900,000 distinct CDR3 sequences, about 39% of which occur a single time. The biggest ten clones account for under 30% of the sample.

This sample is drawn from a study of blood T cells in healthy people across ages (dated by TCRdb to the mid-2010s). Regarding the study in general: In model experiments, template switching captured about one uniquely barcoded TCR beta cDNA molecule for every two T cells. Using deep sequencing normalized with unique cDNA molecular identifiers, the study measured how TCR beta repertoire diversity changes with age. Donors were grouped into four age groups: young (average approximately 15 years), middle-aged (39), aged (around 60) and long-lived (just over 80). To avoid experimental bias, donors of different ages were distributed randomly across sequencing lanes. For two donors (one aged 18 to 30 and one aged 80 or older), the study analyzed two additional independent replicas of 1 million unique cDNA reads from the same blood draw.

The donors were roughly 39 Caucasian individuals from Russia, aged roughly 6 to 100 years, who were systemically healthy. Ten milliliters of peripheral blood were drawn from each donor into EDTA-treated Vacutainer tubes. Ficoll-Paque density-gradient centrifugation was used to isolate PBMCs, with at least 7 million obtained per sample. Trizol reagent was used to extract total RNA from PBMCs, with at least 6 micrograms per sample. For every donor, flow cytometry on a PBMC aliquot measured the percentage of naive CD45RAhigh/CD27high T cells. Findings and caveats that apply to the study as a whole: Since profiling was done on bulk unsorted PBMCs, naive and antigen-experienced compartments could not be conclusively compared. The CMV infection status of donors was not known, potentially confounding age-related changes in expanded clonotypes. The percentage of naive T cells measured by flow cytometry correlated strongly with observed TCR beta diversity. The long-lived group showed more naive CD4+ T cells, fewer expanded clones and increased TCR diversity than the aged group, suggesting age selection. Estimates of total diversity based on one million sequenced T cells were regarded as lower bounds and as underestimates. As age increased, observed TCR beta diversity per million T cells dropped in a roughly linear way, and a significant reduction was already evident by age 40.

The origin of this receptor is a human donor in good health. The chain is made from TRBV20-1 and TRBJ2-3; 12 bases in the junction line up with TRBD2. The specimen was blood. The DNA is TGCAGTGCCCTCATTCTAGCGGGGGGGCGGGATACGCAGTATTTT. The encoded protein is CSALILAGGRDTQYF.